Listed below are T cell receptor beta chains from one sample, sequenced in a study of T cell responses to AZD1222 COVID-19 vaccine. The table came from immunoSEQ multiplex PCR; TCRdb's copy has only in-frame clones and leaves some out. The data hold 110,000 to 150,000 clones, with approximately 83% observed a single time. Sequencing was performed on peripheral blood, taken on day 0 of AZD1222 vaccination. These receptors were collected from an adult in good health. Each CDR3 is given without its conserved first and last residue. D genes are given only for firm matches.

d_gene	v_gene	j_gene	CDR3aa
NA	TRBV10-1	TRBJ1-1	ASRSTGAGGTEAF
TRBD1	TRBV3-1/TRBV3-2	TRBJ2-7	ASSQDPGTGPPPYEQY
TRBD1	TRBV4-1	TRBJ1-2	ASSQIVFGTGPGYT
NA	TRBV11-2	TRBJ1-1	ASSPLNSNTEAF
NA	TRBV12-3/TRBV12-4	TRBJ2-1	ASSPTYNEQF
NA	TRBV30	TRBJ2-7	AWSVGAAYEQY
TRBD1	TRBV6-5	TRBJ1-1	ATTTGGSTEAF
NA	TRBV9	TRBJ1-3	ASSVEAGNTIY
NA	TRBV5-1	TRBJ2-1	ASSPGSYNEQF
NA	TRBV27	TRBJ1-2	ASSLLRGGGYT
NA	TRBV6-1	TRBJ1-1	ASSDGTMNTEAF
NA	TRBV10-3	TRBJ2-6	AISDSSSGANVLT
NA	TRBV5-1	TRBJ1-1	ASSLRNGNTEAF
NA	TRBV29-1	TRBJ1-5	SVALDPNQPQH
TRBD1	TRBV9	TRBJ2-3	ASSFPPGTDTDTQY
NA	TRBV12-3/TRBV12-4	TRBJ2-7	ASSLEVTYEQY
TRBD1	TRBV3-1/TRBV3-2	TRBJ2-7	ASSQDQGAYEQY
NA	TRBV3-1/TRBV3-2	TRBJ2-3	ASSQVVWTDTQY
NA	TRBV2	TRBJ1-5	ASSDFRVQH
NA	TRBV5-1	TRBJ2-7	ASSFTGSSYEQY